Listed here is a single TCR beta chain. Antigen specificity is unknown. Sample time point: newly diagnosed GD, antithyroid drugs for less than 3 months. With RNA extracted from PBMCs as input, the TCR library was made. The sample belongs to a study of regulatory T cells in long-lasting Graves disease. About the study: Graves' patients, newly diagnosed, had taken antithyroid drugs under 3 months.

Assembly of TCR beta libraries relied on iRepertoire HTBI primers together with Arm-PCR of CDR3 regions. Per the original methods: Analysis of the samples identified around 60 TRBV and 14 to 15 TRBJ segments. TCRdb itself ran the multiplex PCR reads through MiXCR, one entry per CDR3 protein. The V and J calls shown here were made by TCRdb, not taken from the authors' results. The data hold about 520,000 distinct CDR3 sequences, with about 12% observed a single time. Points from the study as a whole: Peripheral blood, not thyroid tissue, was the sole material studied.

CDR3 length: 15 amino acids. V was shortened by 4 bases and J by 1 base, with 11 bases between the two germline ends. CDR1 is SGHTA, CDR2 FQGNSA, per germline. This sample was also put to use in a study of T cells in Graves' hyperthyroidism and ophthalmopathy. That source reports: A set of HTBI primers served as the primers for a first-round RT-PCR of the TCR CDR3.

The V and J genes are TRBV7-2 and TRBJ1-5; D perhaps matches TRBD1 (5 bases). The sequence derives from a woman under 40 with Graves disease. The source material was peripheral blood mononuclear cells (PBMCs), sampled at new diagnosis, from a patient treated with antithyroid drugs. CDR3 DNA: TGTGCCAGCAGCTACTACCGGGACAGCAATCAGCCCCAGCATTTT. This sequence encodes CASSYYRDSNQPQHF. The complete variable domain, with remaining parts taken from reference TRBV7-2 and TRBJ1-5, reads GAGVSQSPSNKVTEKGKDVELRCDPISGHTALYWYRQSLGQGLEFLIYFQGNSAPDKSGLPSDRFSAERTGGSVSTLTIQRTQQEDSAVYLCASSYYRDSNQPQHFGDGTRLSIL.